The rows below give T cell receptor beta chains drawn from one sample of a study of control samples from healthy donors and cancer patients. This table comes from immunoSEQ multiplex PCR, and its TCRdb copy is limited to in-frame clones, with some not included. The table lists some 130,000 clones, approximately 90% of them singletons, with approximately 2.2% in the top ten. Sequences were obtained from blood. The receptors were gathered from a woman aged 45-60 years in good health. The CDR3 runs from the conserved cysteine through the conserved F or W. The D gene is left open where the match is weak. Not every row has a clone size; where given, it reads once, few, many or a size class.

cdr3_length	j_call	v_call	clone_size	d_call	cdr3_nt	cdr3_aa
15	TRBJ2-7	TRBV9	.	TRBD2	TGTGCCAGCAGCCCCCGGGCTAGCGGACACTACGAGCAGTACTTC	CASSPRASGHYEQYF
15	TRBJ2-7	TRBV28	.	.	TGTGCCAGCAGGACGGAACGGGACAAGTGGTACGAGCAGTACTTC	CASRTERDKWYEQYF
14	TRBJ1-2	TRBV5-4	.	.	TGTGCCAGCAGCTTGGCTGGACCTATGGGAGGCTACACCTTC	CASSLAGPMGGYTF
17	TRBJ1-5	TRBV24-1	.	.	TGTGCCACCAGTGATTTCGACCTCAGGGGCCGCAATCAGCCCCAGCATTTT	CATSDFDLRGRNQPQHF
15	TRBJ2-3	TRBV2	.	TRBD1	TGTGCCAGCACCAAAGACAGGGGTGGTGGAGATACGCAGTATTTT	CASTKDRGGGDTQYF
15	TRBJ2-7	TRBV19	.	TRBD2	TGTGCCAGTAGTACCGGACTAGCGGGGGCCTACGAGCAGTACTTC	CASSTGLAGAYEQYF
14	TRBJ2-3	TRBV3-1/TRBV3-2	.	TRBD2	TGTGCCAGCAGCCTCGGGACTACCTCAGATACGCAGTATTTT	CASSLGTTSDTQYF
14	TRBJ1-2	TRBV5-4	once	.	TGTGCCAGCAGCTTGGCCAATGCTAACTATGGCTACACCTTC	CASSLANANYGYTF
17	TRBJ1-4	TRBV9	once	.	TGTGCCAGCAGCCCGCCGGGGGGGCGTGCAACTAATGAAAAACTGTTTTTT	CASSPPGGRATNEKLFF
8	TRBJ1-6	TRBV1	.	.	TGCACTGGGTCACCCCTCCACTTT	CTGSPLHF
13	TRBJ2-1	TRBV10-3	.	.	TGTGCCACGACGGACACCTGGAACAATGAGCAGTTCTTC	CATTDTWNNEQFF
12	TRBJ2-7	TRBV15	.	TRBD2	TGTGCCACCGGGACTAGCGGGGGCGAGCAGTACTTC	CATGTSGGEQYF
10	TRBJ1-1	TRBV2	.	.	TGTGCCATACAGGGCGATGAAGCTTTCTTT	CAIQGDEAFF
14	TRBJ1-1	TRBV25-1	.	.	TGTGCCAGCAGTGGGCCCAGGGTGAACGCTGAAGCTTTCTTT	CASSGPRVNAEAFF
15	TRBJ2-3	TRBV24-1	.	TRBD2	TGTGCCACCAGTGATTTCTCCAGCGGGATAGATACGCAGTATTTT	CATSDFSSGIDTQYF
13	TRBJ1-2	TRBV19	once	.	TGTGCCACCGGACAAACACTAGGGCTAGGCTACACCTTC	CATGQTLGLGYTF
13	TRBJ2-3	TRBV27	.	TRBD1	TGTGCCAGCAGTTACAGGGGCGCAGATACGCAGTATTTT	CASSYRGADTQYF